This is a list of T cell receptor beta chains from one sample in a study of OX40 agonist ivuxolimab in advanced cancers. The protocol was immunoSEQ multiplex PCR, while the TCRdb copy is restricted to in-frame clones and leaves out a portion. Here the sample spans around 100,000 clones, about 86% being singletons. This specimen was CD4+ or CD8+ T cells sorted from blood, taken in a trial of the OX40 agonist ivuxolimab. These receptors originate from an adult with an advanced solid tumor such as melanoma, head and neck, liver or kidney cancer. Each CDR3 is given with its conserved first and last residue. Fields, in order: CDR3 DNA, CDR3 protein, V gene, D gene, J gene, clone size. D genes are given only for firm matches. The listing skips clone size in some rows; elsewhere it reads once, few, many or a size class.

TGTGCCAGTAGTATTATGGGGAACGAGCAGTACTTC,CASSIMGNEQYF,TRBV19,-,TRBJ2-7,once
TGTGCCAGCAGCCCCCCCCGACCGTACACTGAAGCTTTCTTT,CASSPPRPYTEAFF,TRBV13,-,TRBJ1-1,-
TGTGCCAGCAGCCCTGAGCGAGGGGTGGAGACCCAGTACTTC,CASSPERGVETQYF,TRBV11-2,-,TRBJ2-5,-
TGTGCCAGCAGCCCCGGTACCGGGGGTTGGACAGATACGCAGTATTTT,CASSPGTGGWTDTQYF,TRBV7-2,-,TRBJ2-3,-
TGTGCCAGCAGCTTAGGGGACAGGGCCCCTTTTTACTTC,CASSLGDRAPFYF,TRBV7-3,TRBD1,TRBJ2-5,-
TGTGCCAGCAGCCCCGGGGGGGCGCGGGCCACAGATACGCAGTATTTT,CASSPGGARATDTQYF,TRBV11-3,TRBD2,TRBJ2-3,-
TGCGCCAGCAGCCAAGGTATGTTAAGTATGAACACTGAAGCTTTCTTT,CASSQGMLSMNTEAFF,TRBV4-1,-,TRBJ1-1,-
TGTGCCAGCAGGGGGACAGGGTCTGGAAACACCATATATTTT,CASRGTGSGNTIYF,TRBV6-6,TRBD1,TRBJ1-3,-
TGTGCCAGCAGCTTTAGCGGGGGGTCGGATGAGCAGTTCTTC,CASSFSGGSDEQFF,TRBV7-9,TRBD2,TRBJ2-1,-
TGTGCCAGCAGTGTCCGAAACGAGCAGTACTTC,CASSVRNEQYF,TRBV27,-,TRBJ2-7,-
TGTGCCAGCAGCCTCCGAGGCTACACCTTC,CASSLRGYTF,TRBV7-4,-,TRBJ1-2,once
TGTGCCAGCAGCTACGACAGGGCAGGAGCCGGGGAGCTGTTTTTT,CASSYDRAGAGELFF,TRBV7-9,TRBD1,TRBJ2-2,-
TGTGCCATCAGTGAGTCGCGACAGGAGCGCTACACCTTC,CAISESRQERYTF,TRBV10-3,-,TRBJ1-2,-
TGTGCCATCAGTGAGTTAATAACAGACGAAGCTTTCTTT,CAISELITDEAFF,TRBV10-3,-,TRBJ1-1,-
TGTGCCAGCTCACCAACTTATTTGATATCGGTGAACACTGAAGCTTTCTTT,CASSPTYLISVNTEAFF,TRBV18,-,TRBJ1-1,-
TGTGCCAGCAGCGCCGGACTAGCGGGGCTCTACGAGCAGTACTTC,CASSAGLAGLYEQYF,TRBV9,TRBD2,TRBJ2-7,-
TGTGCCTGGAGTGTACCCGGATTCTCTGGAAACACCATATATTTT,CAWSVPGFSGNTIYF,TRBV30,-,TRBJ1-3,-
TGTGCCAGCTCACCGAATTTCTATCAGGCTGGAAACACCATATATTTT,CASSPNFYQAGNTIYF,TRBV18,-,TRBJ1-3,-
TGTGCCAGCAGCTTATTACAAGGAGATACGCAGTATTTT,CASSLLQGDTQYF,TRBV9,-,TRBJ2-3,-
TGTGCCTGGAGTCCCCTGGACGGATATAATTCACCCCTCCACTTT,CAWSPLDGYNSPLHF,TRBV30,-,TRBJ1-6,-
TGCGCCAGCAGCCAAGCTCACCCCCCGAAAGTCACAGATACGCAGTATTTT,CASSQAHPPKVTDTQYF,TRBV4-3,-,TRBJ2-3,-
TGTGCCAGCAGCCCACGGGTAGCCAATGAGCAGTTCTTC,CASSPRVANEQFF,TRBV11-2,-,TRBJ2-1,-
TGTGCCAGCAGCCCCCGTAGATTCACCGGGGAGCTGTTTTTT,CASSPRRFTGELFF,TRBV9,-,TRBJ2-2,-
TGTGCCAGCAGCTTACGGCCCGCAGGTGAAAAACTGTTTTTT,CASSLRPAGEKLFF,TRBV7-8,-,TRBJ1-4,-
TGCAGTGCTTCTCTATCAGATACGCAGTATTTT,CSASLSDTQYF,TRBV20-1,-,TRBJ2-3,once
TGTGCCACCGAGGTGGGGGAGGATCAGCCCCAGCATTTT,CATEVGEDQPQHF,TRBV19,-,TRBJ1-5,-
TGCGCCAGCAGCTCACAAGGATTAGGTGATGAAAAACTGTTTTTT,CASSSQGLGDEKLFF,TRBV5-1,-,TRBJ1-4,-
TGCAGCGGCATATTGAACACTGAAGCTTTCTTT,CSGILNTEAFF,TRBV29-1,-,TRBJ1-1,few
TGTGCCAGCAGCGGGACAGACTACAATGAGCAGTTCTTC,CASSGTDYNEQFF,TRBV11-3,TRBD1,TRBJ2-1,-
TGTGCCAGCAGCCCTTTCCCGGGGGAGCTGTTTTTT,CASSPFPGELFF,TRBV14,-,TRBJ2-2,few
TGTGCCAGCACAACCGGGACCTTAGGCAATGAGCAGTTCTTC,CASTTGTLGNEQFF,TRBV13,-,TRBJ2-1,-
TGTGCCAGCAGCCGGGGACAGGCGAGTTACGAGCAGTACTTC,CASSRGQASYEQYF,TRBV6-6,TRBD1,TRBJ2-7,-
TGCGCCAGCAGACGTACTAGCGGGGGATCAGAGACCCAGTACTTC,CASRRTSGGSETQYF,TRBV4-1,TRBD2,TRBJ2-5,-
TGTGCCAGCAGCGTAGGGGATTCGGGGGGCTATGGCTACACCTTC,CASSVGDSGGYGYTF,TRBV9,-,TRBJ1-2,once
TGTGCCAGCAGCTATCGGACTAGCGGGATCCCCTTACAACCCTACGAGCAGTACTTC,CASSYRTSGIPLQPYEQYF,TRBV5-6,TRBD2,TRBJ2-7,-
TGTGCCAGCAGAAAAGAGACAGGGGAGGGTGGCTACACCTTC,CASRKETGEGGYTF,TRBV6-5,TRBD1,TRBJ1-2,once
TGTGCCAGCAGCCCGGACAGGGGCTCCTACAATGAGCAGTTCTTC,CASSPDRGSYNEQFF,TRBV7-6,TRBD1,TRBJ2-1,once
TGTGCCAGCAGCTCGGGGGCTTTATTTTCACCCCTCCACTTT,CASSSGALFSPLHF,TRBV7-6,-,TRBJ1-6,few
TGTGCCAGCAGCCACGGACAGGCTTCACCCCTCCACTTT,CASSHGQASPLHF,TRBV7-3,TRBD1,TRBJ1-6,-
TGCGCCAGCAGTGAAGTGAAGGGGAGGGGGACCCAGTACTTC,CASSEVKGRGTQYF,TRBV10-2,TRBD2,TRBJ2-5,-
TGTGCCAGCAGTTTACAGGGGGGGAGGGCTGAAGCTTTCTTT,CASSLQGGRAEAFF,TRBV28,TRBD1,TRBJ1-1,-
TGTGCCAGCAGCCATTGGACTAGCGGGGACACAGATACGCAGTATTTT,CASSHWTSGDTDTQYF,TRBV5-8,TRBD2,TRBJ2-3,once
TGTGCCACCAGCAGAGATATAACAGGGGCGAACACTGAAGCTTTCTTT,CATSRDITGANTEAFF,TRBV15,TRBD1,TRBJ1-1,-
TGTGCCAGCAGCTACTTGAAAATTAGCAACACCGGGGAGCTGTTTTTT,CASSYLKISNTGELFF,TRBV5-8,-,TRBJ2-2,-
TGTGCCAGCAGCCCCAGACGGGGATCCGGGGAGCTGTTTTTT,CASSPRRGSGELFF,TRBV7-2,-,TRBJ2-2,-
TGTGCCTGGAGCGTCCATCGAAGCCTCTTTGTGGGGGCTGAAGCTTTCTTT,CAWSVHRSLFVGAEAFF,TRBV30,-,TRBJ1-1,-
TGTGCCAGCAGCCTATCCGGGGTGGGGACTTCCAACACCGGGGAGCTGTTTTTT,CASSLSGVGTSNTGELFF,TRBV7-2,-,TRBJ2-2,-
TGTGCCAGCAGCTTAGATGGTTACAGGGCCGAGCAGTACTTC,CASSLDGYRAEQYF,TRBV11-3,-,TRBJ2-7,once
TGTGCCAGCAGCTTAGAACAGGCCGATGAAGCTTTCTTT,CASSLEQADEAFF,TRBV11-3,-,TRBJ1-1,once
TGTGCCAGCAGCTTAATGGGGGGACCTCCTGGGGCCAACGTCCTGACTTTC,CASSLMGGPPGANVLTF,TRBV13,-,TRBJ2-6,-
TGTGCCATCAGTAGGGCTGGAAACACCATATATTTT,CAISRAGNTIYF,TRBV10-3,-,TRBJ1-3,-
TGTGCCAGCAGGGACCGGGGGGGCGGCAATCAGCCCCAGCATTTT,CASRDRGGGNQPQHF,TRBV6-5,-,TRBJ1-5,-
TGTGCCAGCATTGGCAGGACTGAAGCTTTCTTT,CASIGRTEAFF,TRBV6-5,-,TRBJ1-1,-
TGTGCCACCAGCACCGAGCGAGGGGTGGTGGGCAATGAAAAACTGTTTTTT,CATSTERGVVGNEKLFF,TRBV15,-,TRBJ1-4,-
TGTGCCAGCTCACCGGGGACTAGCGGGGATACGCAGTATTTT,CASSPGTSGDTQYF,TRBV18,TRBD2,TRBJ2-3,-
TGTGCCAGCAGTCCCAGGACCGCAGACTATGGCTACACCTTC,CASSPRTADYGYTF,TRBV6-5,-,TRBJ1-2,once
TGTGCCAGCAGCTCATCTGGACTAGCGGGAGGGAGCTCCTACAATGAGCAGTTCTTC,CASSSSGLAGGSSYNEQFF,TRBV11-3,TRBD2,TRBJ2-1,-